The T cell receptor (beta chain) described here comes from a study of early T cells in non-severe SARS-CoV-2 infection. Study-level information: Chains were not paired, and sequencing was done on bulk RNA from unsorted whole blood. Study-wide results and caveats: VDJdb-based matching was biased toward anti-spike CD8 responses and missed private and CD4 specificities.

The TCR library protocol attached unique molecular identifiers to the individual cDNA molecules. TCRdb recomputed calls from the 5' RACE reads with MiXCR, one row per CDR3 protein. The table lists about 100,000 distinct CDR3 sequences, roughly 11% of them singletons. This clonotype occurred many times. The antigen remains unidentified. The CDR3 extends over 12 amino acids. V was pared by 3 bases and J by 4 bases, with 6 bases between. CDR1 is MNHGY, CDR2 SAAAGT, per germline. The sequence came from an adult who was a healthcare worker with PCR-confirmed SARS-CoV-2 infection or an uninfected control (not recorded which). The chain has TRBV6-8 and TRBJ1-1, with D unresolved. Sequenced: whole blood. CDR3 sequence reads: CASSYQSTEAFF. In DNA form, the CDR3 reads TGTGCCAGCAGTTATCAGTCCACTGAAGCTTTCTTT.